Each of the 23 T cell receptor beta chains below was sequenced from the same sample in a study of cytomegalovirus exposure and HLA in healthy donors. Amplification used 60 Vbeta primers and 13 Jbeta primers. Only in-frame clones appear in the TCRdb table, and some are missing; sequencing was by immunoSEQ multiplex PCR. The repertoire holds about 77,000 clones, 60% to 85% seen once, with approximately 4.6% in the top ten. The sample taken for sequencing was PBMCs. The receptors shown here come from a man between 40 and 49 years old in good health and CMV-seronegative.

The chain links TRBV2 to TRBJ1-5; 8 bases map to TRBD1. Germline V gene lookup returns CDR1 SNHLY and CDR2 FYNNEI. The V and J ends lost 6 bases and 1 base, in that order; junction bases with no gene match: 5. There are 15 residues in the CDR3. The CDR3 is CASREDRVSNQPQHF. DNA of the CDR3: TGTGCCAGCAGGGAGGACAGGGTCAGCAATCAGCCCCAGCATTTT.

This chain uses TRBV30 with TRBJ2-3, with 9 bases lining up with TRBD2. Germline assignment: CDR1 GTSNPN and CDR2 SVGIG (reference sequence). This CDR3 has 17 amino acids. J was trimmed by 5 bases and V by 2 bases; bases with no gene match: 14. CDR3 loop: CAWSFALIAGERDTQYF. CDR3 DNA: TGTGCCTGGAGTTTTGCCCTAATAGCGGGAGAGAGAGATACGCAGTATTTT.

The V and J genes are TRBV21-1 and TRBJ2-5; TRBD1 is the table's D call and was not checked against the DNA. TRBV21-1 is a pseudogene segment. This CDR3 is 16 amino acids long. The CDR3 is CASSAQLGQLSETQYF. CDR3 nucleotides: TGTGCCAGCAGCGCCCAGCTCGGACAGTTGTCGGAGACCCAGTACTTC.

The V call is TRBV6-5, the J call TRBJ1-1, with 7 bases fitting TRBD1. The ends lost 6 bases at V and 1 base at J; junction bases unmatched: 5. Germline loops: CDR1 MNHEY, CDR2 SVGAGI. There are 14 residues in the CDR3. The CDR3 sequence: CASSKSGGNTEAFF. The CDR3 nucleotides read TGTGCCAGCAGCAAATCAGGGGGGAACACTGAAGCTTTCTTT.

The CDR3: CASSLGQTLEAFF. CDR3 sequence (DNA): TGCGCCAGCAGCTTGGGGCAGACTCTTGAAGCTTTCTTT. V usage is TRBV5-1 and J usage is TRBJ1-1; no firm D call. Per germline, CDR1 SGHRS and CDR2 YFSETQ. This CDR3 region has 13 residues. V lost 0 bases to trimming and J lost 7 bases, with 10 bases between them.

This clone was picked up one time. The V gene is TRBV7-8, the J gene TRBJ2-5; D is unclear. V was clipped by 5 bases and J by 5 bases, with 12 bases between them. This CDR3 has 13 amino acids. Looked up from germline, CDR1 is SGHVS and CDR2 is FQNEAQ. The CDR3 spells CASSQEQRETQYF. The CDR3 DNA reads TGTGCCAGCAGCCAAGAGCAGAGGGAGACCCAGTACTTC.

The chain combines TRBV10-3 with TRBJ1-1; D is undetermined. The CDR3 contains 13 residues. Looked up from germline, CDR1 is ENHRY and CDR2 is SYGVKD. Trimming pared 0 bases from V and 0 bases from J, leaving 2 bases between. CDR3 region: CAISESMNTEAFF. In nucleotides, the CDR3 is TGTGCCATCAGTGAGTCTATGAACACTGAAGCTTTCTTT.

The chain joins TRBV4-3 to TRBJ2-2, with D perhaps TRBD2 (5 bases). Germline V gives CDR1 LGHNA, CDR2 YSLEER. This CDR3 has 17 residues. V lost 0 bases, J lost 2 bases, and 13 bases lay in between. CDR3 residues: CASSQEAAGQNTGELFF. The CDR3 nucleotides read TGCGCCAGCAGCCAAGAAGCGGCGGGCCAAAACACCGGGGAGCTGTTTTTT.

The chain couples TRBV5-1 to TRBJ2-7, with D perhaps matching TRBD1 (5 bases). The germline V gene has CDR1 SGHRS and CDR2 YFSETQ. CDR3 length: 19 amino acids. The V end lost 4 bases, the J end lost 0 bases, and 26 bases lay between the germline ends. The CDR3 sequence is CASSGWLAGPTKSSYEQYF. The CDR3 DNA follows: TGCGCCAGCAGCGGATGGCTGGCAGGGCCTACCAAGAGCTCCTACGAGCAGTACTTC. The full variable domain, in which reference TRBV5-1 and TRBJ2-7 provide the parts outside the CDR3, is KAGVTQTPRYLIKTRGQQVTLSCSPISGHRSVSWYQQTPGQGLQFLFEYFSETQRNKGNFPGRFSGRQFSNSRSEMNVSTLELGDSALYLCASSGWLAGPTKSSYEQYFGPGTRLTVT.

The V gene is TRBV5-4, the J gene TRBJ2-7, with D maybe TRBD1 (6 bases). CDR1 is SGHNT, CDR2 YYREEE, per germline (reference sequence). The V end lost 7 bases, the J end lost 5 bases, and 10 bases lay between the germline ends. The CDR3 is 11 amino acids. The CDR3 nucleotides are TGTGCCAGCGGAAACAGGGACGAGCAGTACTTC. Protein product: CASGNRDEQYF.

This clone occurred a few times. The J gene is TRBJ2-7, the V gene TRBV10-2; TRBD2 is a possible D gene (6 bases). CDR3 length equals 15 residues. In germline, CDR1 is WSHSY, CDR2 SAAADI. Between the trimmed V and J ends, which lost 6 bases and 0 bases, there was a span of 15 bases. CDR3 DNA sequence: TGCGCCAGCAGCGCCATTGGGGGGAGCTCCTACGAGCAGTACTTC. This codes for CASSAIGGSSYEQYF.

This chain uses TRBV7-8 with TRBJ2-7, with TRBD2 identical over 14 bases. Germline trimming cut 5 bases from V and 4 bases from J; bases unmatched to any gene: 4. This CDR3 contains 15 residues. Germline V lookup: CDR1 SGHVS, CDR2 FQNEAQ. The chain's CDR3 is CASSPGTSGSYEQYF. CDR3 bases: TGTGCCAGCAGCCCAGGGACTAGCGGGAGTTACGAGCAGTACTTC.

The J gene is TRBJ1-3, the V gene TRBV6-5; a possible D gene is TRBD1 (5 bases). The CDR3 runs 14 residues. Germline CDR1 MNHEY, CDR2 SVGAGI. Between the trimmed V and J ends, which lost 2 bases and 7 bases, there was a span of 12 bases. In DNA, the CDR3 is TGTGCCAGCAGTTACACAGGAGTTGGGAACACCATATATTTT. It encodes CASSYTGVGNTIYF.

This clone was seen only a few times. The chain links TRBV6-1 to TRBJ2-1; TRBD2 matches 9 bases. Germline V gene data show CDR1 as MNHNS and CDR2 as SASEGT. The ends lost 5 bases at V and 3 bases at J; junction bases unmatched: 5. The CDR3 length is 15 residues. The CDR3 here is CASSPREGLYNEQFF. The CDR3 region has the DNA TGTGCCAGCAGTCCGCGGGAGGGCCTCTACAATGAGCAGTTCTTC.

V and J are TRBV11-2 and TRBJ1-1; 7 bases are a match to TRBD1. This CDR3 comprises 14 residues. Germline CDR1 reads SGHAT; CDR2 reads FQNNGV. V trimming: 3 bases; J trimming: 4 bases; junction bases outside the gene matches: 5. The CDR3 protein is CASSFRQGGTEAFF. The CDR3 nucleotides are TGTGCCAGCAGCTTTCGACAGGGAGGCACTGAAGCTTTCTTT.

About this clone itself: Other DNA variants within this sample encode the same CDR3. CDR3 in amino acids: CASSQDPSGTYEQYF. The CDR3 DNA reads as TGCGCCAGCAGCCAAGATCCCAGCGGGACCTACGAGCAGTACTTC. This sequence joins TRBV4-3 and TRBJ2-7; 7 positions agree with TRBD2. V was clipped by 0 bases and J by 2 bases; unmatched bases: 4. The germline CDR1 and CDR2 sequences are LGHNA and YSLEER. The CDR3 extends over 15 amino acids.

The chain uses TRBV6-1 and TRBJ1-1; unclear D gene. V lost 3 bases, J lost 1 base, and 12 bases lay in between. There are 15 residues in the CDR3. The germline V gene encodes CDR1 MNHNS and CDR2 SASEGT. The CDR3 DNA reads TGTGCCAGCAGTGAGGTGTCAGGTTCGAACACTGAAGCTTTCTTT. It translates to CASSEVSGSNTEAFF.

The chain employs TRBV4-3 and TRBJ2-3; 9 nucleotides match TRBD2. The germline gives CDR1 LGHNA, CDR2 YSLEER. The CDR3 covers 16 residues. The V and J ends lost 3 bases and 2 bases, in that order; junction bases with no gene match: 6. The CDR3 spells CASSQDSGGPTDTQYF. The DNA of the CDR3 is TGCGCCAGCAGCCAGGATAGCGGGGGTCCCACAGATACGCAGTATTTT.

The chain employs TRBV28 and TRBJ2-6, with TRBD1 matching over 9 bases. This CDR3 is 18 amino acids long. V lost 8 bases to trimming and J lost 4 bases; unmatched junction nucleotides: 15. Germline-derived CDR1 and CDR2 are MDHEN and SYDVKM. For the CDR3, the DNA is TGTGCCAGCCTTCAGAGGGGACAGGGAATCCGGGGGGCCAACGTCCTGACTTTC. Protein: CASLQRGQGIRGANVLTF. The full variable domain, rest sourced from reference TRBV28 and TRBJ2-6, is DVKVTQSSRYLVKRTGEKVFLECVQDMDHENMFWYRQDPGLGLRLIYFSYDVKMKEKGDIPEGYSVSREKKERFSLILESASTNQTSMYLCASLQRGQGIRGANVLTFGAGSRLTVL.

This chain connects TRBV7-8 to TRBJ2-1; 7 bases fit TRBD1. The ends lost 7 bases at V and 5 bases at J; junction bases unmatched: 11. Germline-derived CDR1 and CDR2 are SGHVS and FQNEAQ. The CDR3 length is 15 residues. CDR3 residues: CASNGLDRANNEQFF. The CDR3, as DNA: TGTGCCAGCAACGGTCTCGACAGGGCCAACAATGAGCAGTTCTTC.

The gene calls are TRBV30 and TRBJ2-1; 9 nucleotides agree with TRBD2. Germline CDR1 GTSNPN, CDR2 SVGIG (reference sequence). The CDR3 is 13 residues long. In nucleotides, the CDR3 is TGTGCTATTAGCGGGAGAGTCGACAATGAGCAGTTCTTC. Translated, it gives CAISGRVDNEQFF. The full variable domain, its missing parts supplied by reference TRBV30 and TRBJ2-1, is SQTIHQWPATLVQPVGSPLSLECTVEGTSNPNLYWYRQAAGRGLQLLFYSVGIGQISSEVPQNLSASRPQDRQFILSSKKLLLSDSGFYLCAISGRVDNEQFFGPGTRLTVL.

This clone was seen only once. V usage is TRBV5-1 and J usage is TRBJ2-3; a weak D match, TRBD2 (6 bases). V dropped 3 bases and J dropped 0 bases, with 14 bases sitting between them. This CDR3 comprises 16 residues. Germline CDR1 is SGHRS and CDR2 is YFSETQ. The CDR3 loop reads CASSSSGRPSTDTQYF. Written as DNA, the CDR3 is TGCGCCAGCAGCTCAAGTGGGAGGCCTAGCACAGATACGCAGTATTTT.

This clone turned up a few times. The CDR3 nucleotides are TGTGCCAGCAGCTACATCTACAATGAGCAGTTCTTC. This gives the protein CASSYIYNEQFF. The chain combines TRBV7-9 with TRBJ2-1; the D is unclear. Germline V gene sequence: CDR1 SEHNR, CDR2 FQNEAQ (reference sequence). The CDR3 has 12 amino acids. V gave up 4 bases and J gave up 3 bases, with 4 bases separating them.